In its sample, the clone carrying this T cell receptor (beta chain) was seen many times. The authors built TCR beta libraries using iRepertoire HTBI primers and Arm-PCR of CDR3 regions. TCRdb reanalysed the multiplex PCR reads using MiXCR and keeps one entry per CDR3 protein. The data contain approximately 310,000 distinct CDR3 sequences, approximately 20% of them singletons. The data stem from a study of regulatory T cells in long-lasting Graves disease. Noted time point: newly diagnosed GD, antithyroid drugs for less than 3 months. RNA isolated from PBMCs was used to make the TCR library. The starting material was peripheral blood mononuclear cells (PBMCs), obtained at new diagnosis, from a patient treated with antithyroid drugs. The sequence derives from a female donor with Graves disease.

The CDR3: CASSSGTGAGEQYF. The CDR3 DNA follows: TGTGCCAGCAGCTCCGGGACAGGGGCAGGGGAGCAGTACTTC. The J gene is TRBJ2-7, the V gene TRBV2; 10 bases align to TRBD1. This CDR3 is built from 14 residues. The germline V gene has CDR1 SNHLY and CDR2 FYNNEI. V lost 6 bases, J lost 7 bases, and 9 bases stayed unmatched. The variable domain in full, completed from reference TRBV2 and TRBJ2-7, reads EPEVTQTPSHQVTQMGQEVILRCVPISNHLYFYWYRQILGQKVEFLVSFYNNEISEKSEIFDDQFSVERPDGSNFTLKIRSTKLEDSAMYFCASSSGTGAGEQYFGPGTRLTVT.